These T cell receptor beta chains were read from a single sample in a study of a mutant IDH1 vaccine in newly diagnosed glioma. Antigen specificity for these receptors is unknown. Here immunoSEQ multiplex PCR was the method, and the copy in TCRdb shows in-frame clones only, minus some. The data show 95,000 to 120,000 clones, about nine tenths seen once. The sample was PBMCs, taken from a glioma patient whose treatment included an IDH1 peptide vaccine. Receptors were obtained from a woman aged 50 to 60 with glioma. Each CDR3 is given without its conserved first and last residue.

V gene: TRBV13; CDR3 protein: ASSPSGAWQETQY
V gene: TRBV15; CDR3 protein: ATSRQIGNTIY
V gene: TRBV11-2; CDR3 protein: ASSGRVGGEQY
V gene: TRBV9; CDR3 protein: ASSVDRVPGRISGNTIY
V gene: TRBV5-1; CDR3 protein: ASSLGTGDYYGYT
V gene: TRBV7-8; CDR3 protein: ASSLAQGNQPQH
V gene: TRBV6-5; CDR3 protein: ASSYSGQGNGYT
V gene: TRBV7-6; CDR3 protein: ASSFDPTGVEGYT
V gene: TRBV6-5; CDR3 protein: ASSYSGIAGYEQY
V gene: TRBV2; CDR3 protein: ASSGQINQPQH
V gene: TRBV10-3; CDR3 protein: AISGWGQNSGANVLT
V gene: TRBV7-6; CDR3 protein: ASSLGRGRTEAF
V gene: TRBV5-6; CDR3 protein: ASSLGTGLGKQF
V gene: TRBV27; CDR3 protein: ASSTRARSNQPQH
V gene: TRBV5-1; CDR3 protein: ASSLSGTGEYEQY
V gene: TRBV18; CDR3 protein: ASSLTSFEQY